The sequence of this T cell receptor beta chain was determined in a study of radiotherapy plus CTLA-4 blockade in lung cancer. Study-wide results and caveats: Reportedly, early blood T cell clone dynamics best predicted response, with interferon-beta. Clones derived from tumor TCRs expanded in blood after radiotherapy plus ipilimumab.

This CDR3 region has 15 residues. Germline V gene sequence: CDR1 MDHEN, CDR2 SYDVKM. With V trimmed by 5 bases and J by 4 bases, 6 bases remained unmatched. This table comes from immunoSEQ multiplex PCR, and its TCRdb copy is limited to in-frame clones, with some not included. The sample comprises about 77,000 clones, 74% of which are singletons, and 8% to 10% rests with the top ten. Regarding this clone: Antigen: not known.

Patients in the study, people with chemo-refractory metastatic non-small-cell lung cancer, received focal radiation plus ipilimumab CTLA-4 blockade. This TCR was sampled from a human donor with non-small cell lung cancer whose response to radiotherapy plus ipilimumab could not be evaluated. The source was peripheral blood, collected from a patient treated with radiotherapy plus ipilimumab. This chain uses TRBV28 with TRBJ2-7, with 12 bases matching TRBD2. The CDR3 loop reads CASSPDGLAGYEQYF. As DNA, the CDR3 is TGTGCCAGCAGTCCCGACGGACTAGCGGGGTACGAGCAGTACTTC. The full variable domain, rest sourced from reference TRBV28 and TRBJ2-7, is DVKVTQSSRYLVKRTGEKVFLECVQDMDHENMFWYRQDPGLGLRLIYFSYDVKMKEKGDIPEGYSVSREKKERFSLILESASTNQTSMYLCASSPDGLAGYEQYFGPGTRLTVT.